This T cell receptor (beta chain) was captured by sequencing in a study of cytomegalovirus exposure and HLA in healthy donors. Study-wide results and limits: Roughly uniform depth of sequencing across donors was assumed in presence/absence analyses.

Turning to this clone: Its antigen is unidentified.

The PCR ran on 60 Vbeta and 13 Jbeta primers. Using immunoSEQ multiplex PCR, the repertoire was profiled, and TCRdb retains in-frame clones only, with some absent. The profile covers more than 110,000 clones, with 65% to 85% appearing a single time and around 2.4% taken by the ten largest. This CDR3 has 13 amino acids. The germline CDR1 and CDR2 sequences are SGHVS and FQNEAQ. The trim removed 2 bases at V and 7 bases at J, leaving 3 bases unmatched. Material for sequencing was PBMCs. The sequence came from a man aged 50-60 years in good health and CMV-seronegative. This sequence joins TRBV7-8 and TRBJ1-2, with 8 bases fitting TRBD1. CDR3 coding DNA: TGTGCCAGCAGCTTAATAGGACAGGGTGGCTACACCTTC. Protein sequence: CASSLIGQGGYTF.